This T cell receptor (beta chain) is from a study of T cell repertoires in cytomegalovirus infection (dated by TCRdb to between 2018 and 2021). About the study as a whole: Peptide stimulations targeted recently identified HLA-C-restricted CMV epitopes, whose presentation resists viral immunomodulation, together with well-studied HLA-B-restricted epitopes. Donor HLA type was relevant to the analysis, as public TCR beta signatures indicated carriage of CMV infection together with the matching HLA type. Study-wide findings and limitations: Carriers of CMV infection plus the relevant HLA type were discriminated by the cumulative frequency of public TCR beta family members in the study cohort and in an independent roughly 350-donor cohort. The ex vivo response was dominated by HLA-C-restricted CMV-specific TCR beta clonotypes, which also provided the single most frequent clonotype in two of eight donors.

These reads were obtained on an Illumina HiSeq 1500. TCRdb ran its own pipeline on the public reads, namely fastp trimming at Q25 and MiXCR clone calling, and kept in-frame beta chains. Rows with a matching CDR3 protein are joined into one entry that keeps the most common DNA and genes. For this sample the table gives around 69,000 distinct CDR3 sequences, of which 20% to 25% were detected only once. Around 70% of the sample is in the top ten clones. This clonotype occurred a few times. Its specific antigen is unknown. The record has no base qualities; no much larger clone is one base away. This specimen's treatment or condition label, per the study, means: in vitro stimulation with specific CMV peptide epitopes to enrich CMV-specific T cells. The specimen was CD8+ T cells from cultured PBMCs, collected from culture after CMV antigen stimulation. This clonotype was sampled from a human donor in good health (CMV status not recorded). Some clones in this sample may be carry-over from other donors' samples.

The CDR3 region reads CASTGTRNTEAFF. The DNA sequence is TGTGCCAGCACCGGGACAAGAAACACTGAAGCTTTCTTT. Here the chain combines TRBV2 and TRBJ1-1; the D gene is possibly TRBD1, with 6 bases matching. CDR1 is given as SNHLY and CDR2 as FYNNEI, both from the germline V gene. Between the V and J ends, shortened by 7 bases and 2 bases respectively, the junction contains 11 bases. The cysteine opens and the phenylalanine closes a CDR3 of 13 amino acids. Kept here is only the CDR3 DNA, which spans 39 bases and is read in frame from base 1.